Listed below are T cell receptor beta chains from one sample, sequenced in a study of T cell responses to AZD1222 COVID-19 vaccine. TCRdb keeps only in-frame clones here, not all; method: immunoSEQ multiplex PCR. This sample carries over 85,000 clones, around 88% of them seen once, and the ten largest clones take 6.5% to 8%. The sequencing here drew on peripheral blood, taken on day 0 of AZD1222 vaccination. The origin of the receptors is an adult in good health. Both conserved end residues are part of each CDR3. A D gene is named only where the DNA matches it firmly. The size of a clone is reported for some rows only, either as once, few or many, or as a class for expanded clones.

CDR3	DNA	D	size	V	J
CASSPIVGTANSPLHF	TGTGCCAGCAGCCCGATTGTTGGGACAGCCAATTCACCCCTCCACTTT	TRBD1	-	TRBV7-6	TRBJ1-6
CASSIPPRDIILNTEAFF	TGTGCCAGTAGTATACCCCCCCGGGACATTATCCTGAACACTGAAGCTTTCTTT	-	-	TRBV19	TRBJ1-1
CATSDLWASGRDEQFF	TGTGCCACCAGTGACTTGTGGGCTAGCGGGAGGGATGAGCAGTTCTTC	TRBD2	-	TRBV24-1	TRBJ2-1
CASSVGTIAEAFF	TGCGCCAGCAGCGTAGGCACAATCGCTGAAGCTTTCTTT	-	-	TRBV5-1	TRBJ1-1
CASSLTASRGGTEAFF	TGTGCCAGCAGCTTAACGGCGTCCCGAGGGGGCACTGAAGCTTTCTTT	-	-	TRBV7-3	TRBJ1-1
CASSQSPLAKNIQYF	TGTGCCAGCAGCCAATCCCCCCTAGCCAAAAACATTCAGTACTTC	-	-	TRBV3-1/TRBV3-2	TRBJ2-4
CASSQDPSKPSLSEQYF	TGTGCCAGCAGCCAAGACCCTAGCAAACCCTCTCTATCCGAGCAGTACTTC	-	-	TRBV4-2	TRBJ2-7
CASSPRTQPNYGYTF	TGTGCCAGCTCACCCCGGACGCAGCCTAACTATGGCTACACCTTC	-	-	TRBV18	TRBJ1-2
CASSFGQGIYEQYF	TGTGCCAGCAGCTTTGGACAGGGGATTTACGAGCAGTACTTC	TRBD1	once	TRBV7-2	TRBJ2-7
CASRGADTQYF	TGTGCCAGCAGGGGTGCAGATACGCAGTATTTT	-	once	TRBV2	TRBJ2-3
CASSKTSGRRRETQYF	TGTGCCAGCAGCAAGACTAGCGGGAGGAGGAGAGAGACCCAGTACTTC	-	-	TRBV21-1	TRBJ2-5
CASSLGGGVDEKLFF	TGTGCCAGCAGCTTAGGGGGGGGTGTGGATGAAAAACTGTTTTTT	-	few	TRBV7-8	TRBJ1-4
CASSPHNQPQHF	TGTGCCAGCAGTCCCCATAATCAGCCCCAGCATTTT	-	-	TRBV27	TRBJ1-5
CASNLYQNTEAFF	TGTGCCAGCAACCTGTACCAGAACACTGAAGCTTTCTTT	-	-	TRBV12-3/TRBV12-4	TRBJ1-1
CASSLRIQETQYF	TGTGCCAGCAGCTTAAGGATACAAGAGACCCAGTACTTC	-	once	TRBV7-2	TRBJ2-5
CATTPDYVVQETQYF	TGTGCCACCACCCCGGACTATGTCGTCCAGGAGACCCAGTACTTC	-	-	TRBV15	TRBJ2-5
CASSLGQGTEAFF	TGTGCCAGCAGCTTAGGGCAGGGCACTGAAGCTTTCTTT	-	-	TRBV7-9	TRBJ1-1
CASSPALGVPSGNTIYF	TGTGCCAGCAGCCCGGCCTTGGGTGTGCCCTCTGGAAACACCATATATTTT	-	-	TRBV5-4	TRBJ1-3
CASSQRAGGSTDTQYF	TGTGCCAGCAGCCAGAGGGCGGGGGGTAGCACAGATACGCAGTATTTT	TRBD2	-	TRBV13	TRBJ2-3
CASSLKGEAFF	TGTGCCAGCAGCCTGAAGGGTGAAGCTTTCTTT	-	few	TRBV12-3/TRBV12-4	TRBJ1-1
CASSLTGGRGQRGYTF	TGTGCCAGCAGCTTAACGGGGGGCAGGGGGCAGCGTGGCTACACCTTC	TRBD1	-	TRBV7-6	TRBJ1-2
CASSLTPSGGAYEQYF	TGCGCCAGCAGCCTGACTCCTAGCGGGGGGGCCTACGAGCAGTACTTC	TRBD2	-	TRBV4-3	TRBJ2-7
CASSWDRDRANTGELFF	TGTGCCAGCAGTTGGGACCGGGACAGGGCGAACACCGGGGAGCTGTTTTTT	TRBD1	-	TRBV6-2/TRBV6-3	TRBJ2-2
CASSEVTGPGPYGYTF	TGTGCCAGCAGTGAAGTAACCGGCCCAGGCCCCTATGGCTACACCTTC	-	-	TRBV2	TRBJ1-2
CASRPADRDNEQFF	TGTGCCAGCAGACCCGCCGACAGGGACAATGAGCAGTTCTTC	TRBD1	-	TRBV3-1/TRBV3-2	TRBJ2-1
CASGPPGAPSYEQYF	TGTGCCAGCGGCCCCCCTGGGGCCCCTTCCTACGAGCAGTACTTC	-	-	TRBV11-2	TRBJ2-7
CASSLGGLLANYGYTF	TGCGCCAGCAGCTTAGGGGGGCTCTTGGCTAACTATGGCTACACCTTC	-	-	TRBV5-1	TRBJ1-2
CASSAGGDLETQYF	TGTGCCAGTTCAGCGGGAGGGGATCTAGAGACCCAGTACTTC	TRBD2	-	TRBV9	TRBJ2-5
CASSDGQGATNEKLFF	TGTGCCAGCAGCGACGGACAGGGGGCAACTAATGAAAAACTGTTTTTT	TRBD1	-	TRBV7-2	TRBJ1-4
CASSMRAAQANYGYTF	TGTGCCAGTAGTATGAGGGCAGCTCAAGCTAACTATGGCTACACCTTC	-	-	TRBV19	TRBJ1-2
CASSKGTGQRTGELFF	TGTGCCAGCAGCAAGGGTACAGGACAACGGACCGGGGAGCTGTTTTTT	-	-	TRBV7-9	TRBJ2-2
CASKQGVGGYTF	TGTGCCAGCAAGCAGGGGGTGGGCGGCTACACCTTC	TRBD1	once	TRBV27	TRBJ1-2
CAIGPSGGPQYF	TGTGCCATCGGGCCTAGCGGGGGGCCGCAGTACTTC	TRBD2	once	TRBV10-3	TRBJ2-7
CASSPRTGTTYEQYF	TGTGCCAGTAGTCCTAGGACAGGAACGACCTACGAGCAGTACTTC	TRBD1	-	TRBV19	TRBJ2-7
CASSPGTSANTQYF	TGCGCCAGCAGCCCCGGGACTAGCGCAAATACGCAGTATTTT	TRBD2	-	TRBV4-3	TRBJ2-3
CASSPRLAGGPSSYNEQFF	TGTGCCAGCAGCCCCCGACTAGCGGGGGGCCCGAGCTCCTACAATGAGCAGTTCTTC	TRBD2	once	TRBV7-8	TRBJ2-1
CASSLTGANSPLHF	TGTGCCAGCAGCTTAACAGGGGCGAATTCACCCCTCCACTTT	TRBD1	-	TRBV11-3	TRBJ1-6
CASSFNRGPLANYGYTF	TGTGCCAGCAGTTTCAACAGGGGGCCTTTAGCTAACTATGGCTACACCTTC	TRBD1	once	TRBV28	TRBJ1-2
CASSRTGYSYNEQFF	TGTGCCAGCAGCCGGACAGGGTACTCCTACAATGAGCAGTTCTTC	TRBD1	-	TRBV28	TRBJ2-1
CASSLRAGRKAYEQYF	TGTGCCAGCAGCTTAAGGGCGGGACGCAAAGCCTACGAGCAGTACTTC	-	-	TRBV7-2	TRBJ2-7
CASRNLAGGGPEQFF	TGTGCCAGTAGGAACCTAGCGGGGGGTGGCCCAGAGCAGTTCTTC	TRBD2	-	TRBV19	TRBJ2-1
CASSSGDQPQHF	TGTGCCAGCAGCTCCGGGGATCAGCCCCAGCATTTT	-	-	TRBV3-1/TRBV3-2	TRBJ1-5
CASSEGYRGDTPQHF	TGTGCCAGCAGTGAAGGATACAGGGGAGATACGCCCCAGCATTTT	TRBD1	-	TRBV2	TRBJ1-5
CASSSVNEKLFF	TGTGCCAGCAGTTCTGTAAATGAAAAACTGTTTTTT	-	-	TRBV28	TRBJ1-4
CATSRVRGTSSTDTQYF	TGTGCCACCAGCAGAGTGAGGGGGACCTCTAGCACAGATACGCAGTATTTT	-	-	TRBV15	TRBJ2-3
CASSLPHGPAEQYF	TGTGCCAGCAGCCTACCCCATGGACCCGCCGAGCAGTACTTC	-	few	TRBV7-9	TRBJ2-7
CASRKAWGINTGELFF	TGTGCCAGCAGAAAAGCTTGGGGGATCAACACCGGGGAGCTGTTTTTT	-	-	TRBV11-2	TRBJ2-2
CASSISRAEQFF	TGTGCCAGTAGTATTAGCCGGGCTGAGCAGTTCTTC	-	few	TRBV19	TRBJ2-1
CASSPGTGENSPLHF	TGTGCCAGCTCACCTGGGACAGGGGAAAATTCACCCCTCCACTTT	TRBD1	-	TRBV18	TRBJ1-6
CASSPRGRGSEKLFF	TGTGCCAGCAGTCCCCGCGGGAGGGGCTCTGAAAAACTGTTTTTT	-	-	TRBV28	TRBJ1-4
CASSLGQGSSGNTIYF	TGCGCCAGCAGCCTTGGACAGGGAAGCTCTGGAAACACCATATATTTT	TRBD1	few	TRBV5-1	TRBJ1-3
CASSFASTDTQYF	TGCGCCAGCAGCTTTGCTAGCACAGATACGCAGTATTTT	-	-	TRBV5-1	TRBJ2-3
CASSLVNTEAFF	TGTGCCAGCAGCTTAGTGAACACTGAAGCTTTCTTT	-	-	TRBV7-2	TRBJ1-1
CASSSDRGNEQFF	TGTGCCAGCAGCTCGGACAGGGGGAATGAGCAGTTCTTC	TRBD1	-	TRBV7-8	TRBJ2-1
CSAPRGDTQYF	TGCAGTGCACCAAGAGGAGATACGCAGTATTTT	-	-	TRBV20-1	TRBJ2-3
CASSPSGYQETQYF	TGTGCCAGCAGCCCCAGCGGCTACCAAGAGACCCAGTACTTC	-	-	TRBV7-2	TRBJ2-5
CASTFQGARTGELFF	TGTGCCAGCACCTTCCAGGGGGCGCGCACCGGGGAGCTGTTTTTT	TRBD1	-	TRBV9	TRBJ2-2
CASGPGRHQETQYF	TGTGCCAGCGGCCCGGGGCGACATCAAGAGACCCAGTACTTC	-	-	TRBV7-9	TRBJ2-5
CASSSRHGDEQYF	TGTGCCAGTAGTAGCCGACATGGGGACGAGCAGTACTTC	-	-	TRBV19	TRBJ2-7
CASSYSGTRPETQYF	TGTGCCAGCAGCTACTCCGGGACTAGACCAGAGACCCAGTACTTC	TRBD2	-	TRBV7-2	TRBJ2-5